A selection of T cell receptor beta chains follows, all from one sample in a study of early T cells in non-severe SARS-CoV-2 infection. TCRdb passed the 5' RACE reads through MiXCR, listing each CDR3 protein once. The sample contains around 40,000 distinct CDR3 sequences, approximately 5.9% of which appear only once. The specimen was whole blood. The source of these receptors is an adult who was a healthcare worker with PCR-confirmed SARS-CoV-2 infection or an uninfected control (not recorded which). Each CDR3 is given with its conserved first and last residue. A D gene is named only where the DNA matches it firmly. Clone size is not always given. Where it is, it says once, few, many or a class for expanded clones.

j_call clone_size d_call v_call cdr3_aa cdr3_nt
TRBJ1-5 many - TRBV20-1 CKPLGPLGVSNQPQHF TGCAAACCCCTCGGCCCCTTAGGGGTTAGCAATCAGCCCCAGCATTTT
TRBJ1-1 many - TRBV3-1 CASSQDLVTEAFF TGTGCCAGCAGCCAAGACCTCGTAACTGAAGCTTTCTTT
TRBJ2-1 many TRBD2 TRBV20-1 CSATSGRANEQFF TGCAGTGCTACTAGCGGGAGGGCCAATGAGCAGTTCTTC
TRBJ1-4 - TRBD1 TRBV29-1 CSARRQGATNEKLFF TGCAGCGCCCGAAGGCAGGGGGCCACTAATGAAAAACTGTTTTTT
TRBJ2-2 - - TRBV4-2 CASSQDSGTPNTGELFF TGTGCCAGCAGCCAAGATTCAGGGACCCCGAACACCGGGGAGCTGTTTTTT
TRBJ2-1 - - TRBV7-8 CASSLGLNNEQFF TGTGCCAGCAGCTTAGGTCTTAACAATGAGCAGTTCTTC
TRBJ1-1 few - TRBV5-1 CASSLGLNTEAFF TGCGCCAGCTCCCTGGGGTTGAACACTGAAGCTTTCTTT
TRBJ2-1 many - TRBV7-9 CASSTRPEGNEQFF TGTGCCAGCAGCACCCGGCCAGAGGGGAATGAGCAGTTCTTC
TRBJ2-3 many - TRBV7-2 CASSLRRDTQYF TGTGCCAGCAGCTTAAGGCGAGATACGCAGTATTTT
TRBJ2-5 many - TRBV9 CASSVADGALQETQYF TGTGCCAGCAGCGTCGCCGACGGGGCGCTCCAAGAGACCCAGTACTTC
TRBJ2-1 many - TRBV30 CAVISGVEQFF TGTGCCGTCATATCGGGCGTTGAGCAGTTCTTC
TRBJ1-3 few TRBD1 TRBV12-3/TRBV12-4 CASSPSFGGQTGNTIYF TGTGCCAGCAGTCCCTCTTTTGGGGGACAGACTGGAAACACCATATATTTT
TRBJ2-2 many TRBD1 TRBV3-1 CASSPTGGVTGELFF TGTGCCAGCAGCCCAACAGGGGGCGTCACCGGGGAGCTGTTTTTT
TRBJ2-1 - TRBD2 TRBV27 CASRLRVAGDFYNEQFF TGTGCCAGCAGGTTAAGAGTGGCGGGAGATTTCTACAATGAGCAGTTCTTC
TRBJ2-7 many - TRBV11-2 CASSSWELLYEQYF TGTGCCAGCAGTTCCTGGGAACTACTATACGAGCAGTACTTC
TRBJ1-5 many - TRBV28 CASMMVFQPQHF TGTGCCAGCATGATGGTGTTTCAGCCCCAGCATTTT
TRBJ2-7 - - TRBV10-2 CASSDRGFEQYF TGCGCCAGCAGTGATCGGGGTTTCGAGCAGTACTTC
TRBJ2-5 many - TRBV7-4 CASSQQGWPKETQYF TGTGCCAGCAGCCAACAGGGCTGGCCAAAAGAGACCCAGTACTTC
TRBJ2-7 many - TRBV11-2 CASSPSYEQYF TGTGCCAGCAGTCCAAGCTACGAGCAGTACTTC
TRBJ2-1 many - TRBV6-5 CASISPGVNVEQFF TGTGCCAGCATAAGCCCGGGGGTTAACGTTGAGCAGTTCTTC
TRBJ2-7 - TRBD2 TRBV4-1 CANTIGEGYEQYF TGCGCCAACACAATAGGGGAGGGCTACGAGCAGTACTTC
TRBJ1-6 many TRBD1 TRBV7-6 CASTRTGEGNSPLHF TGTGCCAGCACCCGGACAGGGGAAGGAAATTCACCCCTCCACTTT
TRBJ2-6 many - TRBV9 CASSVGEQGANVLTF TGTGCCAGCAGCGTAGGGGAACAAGGGGCCAACGTCCTGACTTTC
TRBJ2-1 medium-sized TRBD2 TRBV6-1 CASSENTGGTYNEQFF TGTGCCAGCAGTGAAAATACGGGAGGCACCTACAATGAGCAGTTCTTC
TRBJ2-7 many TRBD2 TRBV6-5 CASTRAGETHEQYF TGTGCCAGCACCAGAGCGGGAGAAACCCACGAGCAGTACTTC
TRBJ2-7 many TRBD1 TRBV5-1 CASSLEGRTGYEQYF TGCGCCAGCAGCTTGGAGGGGCGGACAGGCTACGAGCAGTACTTC
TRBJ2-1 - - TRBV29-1 CSVEGRASSYNEQFF TGCAGCGTTGAGGGGCGTGCGAGCTCCTACAATGAGCAGTTCTTC
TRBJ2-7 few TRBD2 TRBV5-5 CASSLVPGTSGAYEQYF TGTGCCAGCAGCTTGGTACCCGGGACTAGCGGGGCCTACGAGCAGTACTTC
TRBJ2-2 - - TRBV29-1 CSVETARSNTGELFF TGCAGCGTTGAGACCGCCCGTTCGAACACCGGGGAGCTGTTTTTT
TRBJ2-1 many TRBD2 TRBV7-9 CASSSGLAGRSYNEQFF TGTGCCAGCAGCTCGGGACTAGCGGGACGATCCTACAATGAGCAGTTCTTC
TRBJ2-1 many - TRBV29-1 CSVGTPGGRNEQFF TGCAGCGTTGGTACCCCTGGGGGCAGGAATGAGCAGTTCTTC
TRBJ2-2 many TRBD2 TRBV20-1 CSASDGLAWTGELFF TGCAGTGCTAGTGACGGACTAGCGTGGACCGGGGAGCTGTTTTTT
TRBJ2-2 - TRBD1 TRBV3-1 CASSQLTGAGGELFF TGTGCCAGCAGCCAACTGACAGGGGCCGGCGGGGAGCTGTTTTTT
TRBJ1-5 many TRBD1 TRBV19 CASSTTGIRQPQHF TGTGCCAGTAGTACGACAGGGATTCGTCAGCCCCAGCATTTT
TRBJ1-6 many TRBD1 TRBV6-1 CASSVTGDNSPLHF TGTGCCAGCAGTGTGACAGGGGATAATTCACCCCTCCACTTT